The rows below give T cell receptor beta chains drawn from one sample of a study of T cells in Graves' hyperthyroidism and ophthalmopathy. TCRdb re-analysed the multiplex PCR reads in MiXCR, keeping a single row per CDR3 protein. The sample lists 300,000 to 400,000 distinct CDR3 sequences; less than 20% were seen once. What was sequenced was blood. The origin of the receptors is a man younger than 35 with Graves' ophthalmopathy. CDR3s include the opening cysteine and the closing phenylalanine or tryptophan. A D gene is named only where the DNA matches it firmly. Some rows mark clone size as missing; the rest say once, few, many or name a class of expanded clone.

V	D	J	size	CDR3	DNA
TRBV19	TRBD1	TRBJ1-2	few	CASRGAYGYTF	TGTGCCTCCAGGGGGGCCTATGGCTACACCTTC
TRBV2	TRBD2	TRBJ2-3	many	CASSKRLAGGTDTQYF	TGTGCCAGCAGTAAGAGACTAGCGGGGGGCACAGATACGCAGTATTTT
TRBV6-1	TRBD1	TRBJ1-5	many	CASTRDSEQNQPQHF	TGTGCCAGCACCCGGGACAGTGAACAAAATCAGCCCCAGCATTTT
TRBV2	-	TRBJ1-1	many	CASSDTHREAFF	TGTGCCAGCAGTGATACCCACAGGGAGGCTTTCTTT
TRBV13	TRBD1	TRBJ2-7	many	CASSRRTGGSEQYF	TGTGCCAGCAGTAGAAGGACAGGCGGTAGCGAGCAGTACTTC
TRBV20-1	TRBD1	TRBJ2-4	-	CSAKREPGQGNIQYF	TGCAGTGCTAAACGTGAACCGGGACAGGGAAACATTCAGTACTTC
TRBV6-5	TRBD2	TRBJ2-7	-	CASSYPTTGGSYEQYF	TGTGCCAGCAGTTACCCTACGACGGGGGGCTCCTACGAGCAGTACTTC
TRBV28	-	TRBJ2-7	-	CASSREQYF	TGTGCCAGCAGTCGCGAGCAGTACTTC
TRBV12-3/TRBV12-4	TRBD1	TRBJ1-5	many	CASSSGGRQPQHF	TGTGCCAGCAGTTCAGGGGGCAGACAGCCCCAGCATTTT
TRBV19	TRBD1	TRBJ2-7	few	CASSTLGTGEREQYF	TGTGCCAGTAGTACCTTAGGGACAGGGGAGCGCGAGCAGTACTTC
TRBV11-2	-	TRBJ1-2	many	CASSLSPSYGYTF	TGTGCCAGCAGCTTATCACCCTCCTATGGCTACACCTTC
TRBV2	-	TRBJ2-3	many	CASTPTDTQYF	TGTGCCAGCACACCGACAGATACGCAGTATTTT
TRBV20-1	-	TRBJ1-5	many	CSAEFRGGNQPQHF	TGCAGTGCTGAGTTCCGGGGAGGAAATCAGCCCCAGCATTTT
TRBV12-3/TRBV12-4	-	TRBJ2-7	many	CASGDLGSPGLEQYF	TGTGCCAGCGGCGATCTGGGCTCACCGGGCCTCGAGCAGTACTTC
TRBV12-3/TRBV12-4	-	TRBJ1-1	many	CASSLIPNTEAFF	TGTGCCAGCAGTTTAATCCCGAACACTGAAGCTTTCTTT
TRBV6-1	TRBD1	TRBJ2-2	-	CASSPQGAQGTGELFF	TGTGCCAGCAGTCCCCAGGGGGCGCAAGGCACCGGGGAGCTGTTTTTT
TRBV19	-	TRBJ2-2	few	CASSKRGENTGELFF	TGTGCCAGTAGTAAGCGCGGGGAGAACACCGGGGAGCTGTTTTTT
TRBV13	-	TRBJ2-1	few	CASSLGLEGRRQFF	TGTGCCAGCAGCTTAGGACTGGAGGGGAGGCGGCAGTTCTTC
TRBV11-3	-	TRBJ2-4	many	CASSPGRDSIQYF	TGTGCCAGCAGCCCCGGGAGAGATAGCATTCAGTACTTC
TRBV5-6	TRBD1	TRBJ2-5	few	CASSLMGQGWAQETQYF	TGTGCCAGCAGCTTGATGGGACAGGGATGGGCCCAAGAGACCCAGTACTTC
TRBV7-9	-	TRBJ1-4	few	CASRPNRATNEKLFF	TGTGCCAGCAGACCCAACAGGGCAACTAATGAAAAACTGTTTTTT
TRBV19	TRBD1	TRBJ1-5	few	CASSIWTGADSDQPQHF	TGTGCCAGTAGTATATGGACAGGGGCGGATAGCGATCAGCCCCAGCATTTT
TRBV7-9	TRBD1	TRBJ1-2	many	CASSPTGNYGYTF	TGTGCCAGCAGCCCGACAGGGAACTATGGCTACACCTTC
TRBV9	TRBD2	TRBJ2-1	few	CASSVGGSGEQFF	TGTGCCAGCAGCGTAGGGGGTAGCGGGGAGCAGTTCTTC
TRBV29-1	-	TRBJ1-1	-	CSVSGTFEAFF	TGCAGCGTTTCTGGGACATTTGAAGCTTTCTTT
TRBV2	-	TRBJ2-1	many	CASMGHQREQFF	TGTGCCAGCATGGGACACCAAAGGGAGCAGTTCTTC
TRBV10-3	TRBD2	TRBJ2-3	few	CAISPGLAGGIVTDTQYF	TGTGCCATCAGTCCGGGACTAGCGGGGGGAATCGTTACAGATACGCAGTATTTT
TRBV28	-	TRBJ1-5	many	CASSLRNQPQHF	TGTGCCAGCAGCTTACGCAATCAGCCCCAGCATTTT
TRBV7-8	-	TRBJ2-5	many	CASTIMGGGMETQYF	TGTGCCAGCACCATTATGGGGGGGGGCATGGAGACCCAGTACTTC
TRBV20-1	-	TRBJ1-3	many	CSARVVSGNTIYF	TGCAGTGCTAGGGTGGTCTCTGGAAACACCATATATTTT
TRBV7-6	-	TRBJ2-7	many	CASSLEGDLREQYF	TGTGCCAGCAGCTTAGAGGGGGATTTACGAGAGCAGTACTTC
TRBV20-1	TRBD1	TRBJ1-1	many	CSAQGAAGNTEAFF	TGCAGTGCTCAGGGGGCGGCGGGGAACACTGAAGCTTTCTTT
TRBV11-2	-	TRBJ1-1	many	CASSAKEGYTEAFF	TGTGCCAGCAGCGCCAAGGAGGGGTACACTGAAGCTTTCTTT
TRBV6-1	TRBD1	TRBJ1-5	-	CASRDRVGQPQHF	TGTGCCAGCAGAGACAGGGTTGGTCAGCCCCAGCATTTT
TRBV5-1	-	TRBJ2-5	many	CASSTALDQETQYF	TGCGCCAGCAGCACAGCTTTGGACCAAGAGACCCAGTACTTC
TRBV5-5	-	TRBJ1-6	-	CAGSLKTTAASNSPLHF	TGTGCCGGCAGCTTGAAAACGACGGCCGCCTCTAATTCACCCCTCCACTTT
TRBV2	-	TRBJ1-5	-	CASSGQWNSNQPQHF	TGTGCCAGCAGTGGACAGTGGAATAGCAATCAGCCCCAGCATTTT
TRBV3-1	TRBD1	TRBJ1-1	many	CASTPGGTGEAFF	TGTGCCAGCACCCCGGGGGGGACAGGTGAAGCTTTCTTT
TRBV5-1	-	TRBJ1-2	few	CASSLATAGANYGYTF	TGCGCCAGCAGCTTGGCCACGGCGGGCGCTAACTATGGCTACACCTTC
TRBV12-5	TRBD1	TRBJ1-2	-	CASGDLTGEGGYTF	TGTGCTAGTGGTGATCTGACAGGGGAGGGTGGCTACACCTTC
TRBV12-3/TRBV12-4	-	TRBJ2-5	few	CASSPLPGTQYF	TGTGCCAGCAGTCCTCTCCCCGGGACCCAGTACTTC
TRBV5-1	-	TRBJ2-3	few	CASSYLGAVDTQYF	TGCGCCAGCAGTTACCTGGGGGCCGTAGATACGCAGTATTTT
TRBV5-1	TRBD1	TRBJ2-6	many	CASSLDGTGIFGANVLTF	TGCGCCAGCAGCTTGGATGGGACAGGGATCTTTGGGGCCAACGTCCTGACTTTC